Below, 2 T cell receptor beta chains from the same sample are listed, as sequenced in a study of beta chain features in type 1 diabetes. The authors reverse transcribed all of the isolated RNA, so sequencing captured expressed TCRB transcripts. Generated by immunoSEQ multiplex PCR, the TCRdb table keeps only in-frame clones and is missing some. The data hold around 330,000 clones, with approximately 11% observed a single time. The specimen was naive CD4+ T cells from blood. These receptors were collected from a woman in her twenties or thirties in good health.

This clone turned up a few times. This chain joins TRBV5-1 and TRBJ1-2; 10 nucleotides line up with TRBD1. The germline CDR1 and CDR2 sequences are SGHRS and YFSETQ. V shed 0 bases and J 2 bases; nucleotides not matched to a gene: 7. CDR3 size: 17 residues. CDR3 coding DNA: TGCGCCAGCAGCTTGGCCCCCGGACAGGGGGAGAACTATGGCTACACCTTC. It yields the protein CASSLAPGQGENYGYTF.

This clone was seen a few times. The chain joins TRBV18 to TRBJ2-3; 8 positions match TRBD1. This CDR3 has 17 residues. J was trimmed by 8 bases and V by 6 bases; bases with no gene match: 19. The V gene's germline CDR1 is KGHSH and CDR2 LQKENI. The CDR3 sequence is CASSSRLSGTGPSTQYF. In DNA, the CDR3 is TGTGCCAGCTCTAGCAGGCTATCCGGGACAGGACCTAGTACGCAGTATTTT.